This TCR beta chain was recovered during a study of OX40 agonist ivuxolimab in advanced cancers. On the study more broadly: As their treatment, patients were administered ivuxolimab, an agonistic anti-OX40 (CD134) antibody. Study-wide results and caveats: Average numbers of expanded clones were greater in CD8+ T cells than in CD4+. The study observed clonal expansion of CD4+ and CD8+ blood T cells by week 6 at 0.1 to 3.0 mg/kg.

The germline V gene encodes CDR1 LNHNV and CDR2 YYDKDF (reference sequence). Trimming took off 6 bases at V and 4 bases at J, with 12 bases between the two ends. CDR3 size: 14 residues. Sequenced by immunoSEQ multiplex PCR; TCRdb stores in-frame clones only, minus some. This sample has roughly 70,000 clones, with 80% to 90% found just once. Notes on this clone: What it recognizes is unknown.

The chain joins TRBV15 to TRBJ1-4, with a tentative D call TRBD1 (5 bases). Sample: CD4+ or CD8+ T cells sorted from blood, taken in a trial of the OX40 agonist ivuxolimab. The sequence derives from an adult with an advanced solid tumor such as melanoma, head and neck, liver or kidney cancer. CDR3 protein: CATRAGFSNEKLFF. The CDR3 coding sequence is TGTGCCACCAGAGCAGGGTTTAGTAATGAAAAACTGTTTTTT.